Listed here are 12 T cell receptor beta chains from one sample, sequenced in a study of yellow fever vaccine responses in identical twins. TCRdb called the RT-PCR reads again in MiXCR, with one record for every CDR3 protein. The data show approximately 32,000 distinct CDR3 sequences, approximately 54% seen once. The sequenced sample was T cells from blood (PBMCs), unsorted or a sorted subset (not recorded which), obtained before or after yellow fever vaccination (not recorded which). Receptors originate from a woman between 18 and 29 years old who received the yellow fever vaccine.

This chain connects TRBV29-1 to TRBJ2-5; possibly TRBD1 for D (5 bases). V was pared by 3 bases and J by 3 bases, with 8 bases between. CDR3 length equals 12 residues. Germline values: CDR1 SQVTM, CDR2 ANQGSEA. The CDR3 is CSVDSGKETQYF. The CDR3 nucleotides are TGCAGCGTTGATTCAGGGAAAGAGACCCAGTACTTC.

The chain employs TRBV11-3 and TRBJ2-1, with D hard to call. The CDR3 has 14 residues. The germline V gene has CDR1 SGHNT and CDR2 YENEEA. Trimming removed 3 bases from V and 3 bases from J, with 9 bases in between. CDR3 protein: CASSLSTDYNEQFF. CDR3 sequence (DNA): TGTGCCAGCAGCTTGTCCACCGACTACAATGAGCAGTTCTTC.

The rearrangement uses TRBV18 and TRBJ1-2; D remains unclear. Trimming stripped 6 bases from V and 3 bases from J, with 11 bases between. In germline, CDR1 is KGHSH, CDR2 LQKENI. The CDR3 is 13 residues long. In nucleotides, the CDR3 is TGTGCCAGCTCCCCGGCGGGAGACTATGGCTACACCTTC. It translates to CASSPAGDYGYTF.

The rearrangement joins TRBV29-1 to TRBJ1-1, with TRBD1 matching over 12 bases. CDR3 length: 13 residues. Germline V CDR1 and CDR2: SQVTM, ANQGSEA. V was clipped by 7 bases and J by 4 bases; unmatched bases: 4. CDR3 residues: CSAQGQGATEAFF. The CDR3 DNA is TGCAGCGCCCAGGGACAGGGGGCCACTGAAGCTTTCTTT.

This chain connects TRBV24-1 to TRBJ1-5; a possible D gene is TRBD1 (5 bases). Trimming removed 6 bases at V and 6 bases at J, with 14 bases between. This CDR3 is 14 amino acids long. Germline CDR1 KGHDR, CDR2 SFDVKD. The DNA of the CDR3 is TGTGCCACCAGTATAAGGGGAGAAAGTCAGCCCCAGCATTTT. Amino acid sequence: CATSIRGESQPQHF.

The chain is built from TRBV11-3 and TRBJ2-7, with 9 nucleotides matching TRBD2. Germline CDR1 SGHNT, CDR2 YENEEA. Losses at the gene ends were 2 bases for V and 0 bases for J; bases not matched to a gene: 2. The CDR3 consists of 15 residues. CDR3 sequence: CASSLLLAGSYEQYF. The CDR3 DNA sequence: TGTGCCAGCAGCTTATTACTAGCGGGCTCCTACGAGCAGTACTTC. Variable domain in full (rest from reference TRBV11-3 and TRBJ2-7): EAGVVQSPRYKIIEKKQPVAFWCNPISGHNTLYWYLQNLGQGPELLIRYENEEAVDDSQLPKDRFSAERLKGVDSTLKIQPAELGDSAVYLCASSLLLAGSYEQYFGPGTRLTVT.

The rearrangement joins TRBV2 to TRBJ2-1, with D tentatively TRBD1 or TRBD2 (5 bases each). The CDR3 runs to 12 residues. V dropped 6 bases and J dropped 10 bases, with 13 bases sitting between them. CDR1 and CDR2 from the germline V gene are SNHLY and FYNNEI. This chain's CDR3 is CASRGPTGEQFF. In nucleotides, the CDR3 is TGTGCCAGCAGGGGACCGACTGGAGAGCAGTTCTTC.

The CDR3 sequence: CASSTGLAGSTDTQYF. The CDR3 DNA reads as TGTGCCAGCAGCACCGGACTAGCGGGGAGCACAGATACGCAGTATTTT. This chain uses TRBV7-9 with TRBJ2-3; TRBD2 matches at 12 bases. The CDR3 is 16 residues long. Germline V lookup: CDR1 SEHNR, CDR2 FQNEAQ (reference sequence). Trimming removed 5 bases from V and 0 bases from J; junction bases left unmatched: 3.

The chain joins TRBV9 to TRBJ2-7; 11 positions match TRBD2. The length of the CDR3 is 15 residues. Per the germline V gene, CDR1 is SGDLS and CDR2 is YYNGEE. Losses at the gene ends were 3 bases for V and 3 bases for J; bases not matched to a gene: 5. The CDR3 sequence is CASSAGTSGNYEQYF. The CDR3 DNA reads TGTGCCAGCAGCGCCGGGACTAGCGGAAACTACGAGCAGTACTTC.

This sequence joins TRBV9 and TRBJ2-1, with no clear D. The CDR3 totals 14 residues. Deletions cut 2 bases from V and 1 base from J, with 7 bases between. Germline lookup yields CDR1 SGDLS and CDR2 YYNGEE. The DNA of the CDR3 is TGTGCCAGCAGCGTTGGCTCGTCCTACAATGAGCAGTTCTTC. It is translated as CASSVGSSYNEQFF.

This rearrangement joins TRBV5-1 to TRBJ2-2; 7 positions agree with TRBD2. The CDR3 runs to 16 residues. Germline V gene lookup returns CDR1 SGHRS and CDR2 YFSETQ. The ends lost 3 bases at V and 3 bases at J; junction bases unmatched: 8. The CDR3 sequence: CASSWSLAVDTGELFF. The CDR3 bases are TGCGCCAGCAGCTGGTCCCTAGCGGTTGACACCGGGGAGCTGTTTTTT. Complete variable domain (other parts from reference TRBV5-1 and TRBJ2-2): KAGVTQTPRYLIKTRGQQVTLSCSPISGHRSVSWYQQTPGQGLQFLFEYFSETQRNKGNFPGRFSGRQFSNSRSEMNVSTLELGDSALYLCASSWSLAVDTGELFFGEGSRLTVL.

This chain uses TRBV18 with TRBJ2-1; 7 nucleotides agree with TRBD1. Germline lookup yields CDR1 KGHSH and CDR2 LQKENI. The CDR3 has 14 amino acids. J was trimmed by 7 bases and V by 8 bases; bases with no gene match: 11. This chain's CDR3 is CASQGQKNVNEQFF. The CDR3 DNA is TGTGCCAGCCAGGGACAGAAAAATGTTAATGAGCAGTTCTTC.